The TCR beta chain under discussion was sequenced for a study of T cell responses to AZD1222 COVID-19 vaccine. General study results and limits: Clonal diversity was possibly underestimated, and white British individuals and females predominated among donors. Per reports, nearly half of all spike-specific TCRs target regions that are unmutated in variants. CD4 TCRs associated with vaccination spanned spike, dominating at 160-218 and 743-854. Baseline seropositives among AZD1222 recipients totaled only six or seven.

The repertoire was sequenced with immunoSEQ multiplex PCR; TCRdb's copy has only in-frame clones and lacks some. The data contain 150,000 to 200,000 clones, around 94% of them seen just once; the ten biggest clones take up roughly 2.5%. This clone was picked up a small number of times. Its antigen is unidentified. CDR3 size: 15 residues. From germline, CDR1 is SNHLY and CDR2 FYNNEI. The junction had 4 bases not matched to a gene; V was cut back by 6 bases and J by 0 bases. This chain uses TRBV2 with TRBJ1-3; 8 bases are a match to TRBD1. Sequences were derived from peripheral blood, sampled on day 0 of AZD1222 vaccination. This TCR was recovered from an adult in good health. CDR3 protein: CASRTGVFSGNTIYF. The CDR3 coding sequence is TGTGCCAGCAGGACAGGGGTCTTCTCTGGAAACACCATATATTTT.